These 11 T cell receptor beta chains were all obtained from the same sample, sequenced in a study of blood T cell repertoires in COVID-19. This table comes from immunoSEQ multiplex PCR, and its TCRdb copy is limited to in-frame clones, with some not included. The sample holds some 200,000 clones, roughly 82% seen once. Input material: PBMCs or T cells enriched from blood (not recorded which). Receptor source: a middle-aged man who had recovered from COVID-19.

This clone was seen only once. V is TRBV29-1 and J is TRBJ1-1; a weak D match, TRBD1 (6 bases). Per the germline V gene, CDR1 is SQVTM and CDR2 is ANQGSEA. The CDR3 runs 14 residues. V lost 5 bases and J 5 bases, leaving 18 bases between the germline ends. Written as DNA, the CDR3 is TGCAGCGTTCCGAAATCACAGGGCGGAACTGAAGCTTTCTTT. It translates to CSVPKSQGGTEAFF. The variable domain in full, with the rest retrieved from reference TRBV29-1 and TRBJ1-1, is SAVISQKPSRDICQRGTSLTIQCQVDSQVTMMFWYRQQPGQSLTLIATANQGSEATYESGFVIDKFPISRPNLTFSTLTVSNMSPEDSSIYLCSVPKSQGGTEAFFGQGTRLTVV.

V and J are TRBV3-1 (or the pseudogene TRBV3-2) and TRBJ2-7; 9 bases line up with TRBD2. The CDR3 spans 15 residues. Trimming cost V 3 bases and J 1 base; bases outside gene matches: 4. Germline lookup yields CDR1 LGHDT and CDR2 YNNKEL (reference sequence). CDR3 coding DNA: TGTGCCAGCAGCCAGCTACTAGCGGGTTCCTACGAGCAGTACGTC. Amino acid sequence: CASSQLLAGSYEQYV.

This clone was seen just once. The chain has TRBV28 and TRBJ2-7; D might be TRBD1 (5 bases). Germline CDR1 and CDR2: MDHEN and SYDVKM. Trimming took off 8 bases at V and 1 base at J, with 12 bases between the two ends. The CDR3 spans 13 residues. In nucleotides, the CDR3 is TGTGCCAGCGGGTCAGGGCAATCCTACGAGCAGTACTTC. Translated: CASGSGQSYEQYF.

This clone was detected only a few times. This CDR3 is CASSEYGGQGYSNQPQHF. The DNA of the CDR3 is TGTGCCAGCAGTGAATATGGTGGACAGGGGTATAGCAATCAGCCCCAGCATTTT. V usage is TRBV2 and J usage is TRBJ1-5, with 9 positions matching TRBD1. The length of the CDR3 is 18 residues. CDR1 and CDR2 (germline): SNHLY, FYNNEI. The ends lost 2 bases at V and 0 bases at J; junction bases unmatched: 8.

This clone was detected a few times. This chain uses TRBV3-1 (or the pseudogene TRBV3-2) with TRBJ2-1; D gene unclear. This CDR3 is built from 15 residues. In germline, CDR1 is LGHDT, CDR2 YNNKEL (reference sequence). Trimming cost V 0 bases and J 0 bases, with 6 bases left between them. The CDR3: CASSQDLSSYNEQFF. Written as DNA, the CDR3 is TGTGCCAGCAGCCAAGATCTCAGCTCCTACAATGAGCAGTTCTTC.

The rearrangement joins TRBV5-6 to TRBJ2-7; tentatively, D is TRBD2 (5 bases). Trimming stripped 2 bases from V and 7 bases from J, with 7 bases between. CDR1 and CDR2 from the germline V gene are SGHDT and YYEEEE. This CDR3 has 11 amino acids. The CDR3 protein is CASSFGIEQYF. CDR3 sequence (DNA): TGTGCCAGCAGCTTCGGGATTGAGCAGTACTTC. Drawing the rest from reference TRBV5-6 and TRBJ2-7, the complete variable domain is DAGVTQSPTHLIKTRGQQVTLRCSPKSGHDTVSWYQQALGQGPQFIFQYYEEEERQRGNFPDRFSGHQFPNYSSELNVNALLLGDSALYLCASSFGIEQYFGPGTRLTVT.

This clone was detected only once. The chain is built from TRBV18 and TRBJ1-5, with D possibly matching TRBD1 (5 bases). Trimming left V 2 bases short and J 7 bases short, with 12 bases between. The germline gives CDR1 KGHSH, CDR2 LQKENI. The CDR3 runs 14 residues. CDR3 protein: CASSPGAQWQPQHF. For the CDR3, the DNA is TGTGCCAGCTCACCAGGGGCCCAATGGCAGCCCCAGCATTTT.

The chain links TRBV7-9 to TRBJ1-2; the D gene is possibly TRBD1 (5 bases). The germline CDR1 and CDR2 sequences are SEHNR and FQNEAQ (reference sequence). The CDR3 sequence is 16 residues long. The V gene lost 3 bases and the J gene lost 5 bases, with 19 bases spanning the gap. The CDR3 loop is CASSFPPGGTGYGYTF. CDR3 sequence (DNA): TGTGCCAGCAGCTTCCCCCCCGGGGGGACTGGTTATGGCTACACCTTC.

The chain joins TRBV5-1 to TRBJ2-1; TRBD2 is a possible D gene (6 bases). CDR1 and CDR2 from the germline V gene are SGHRS and YFSETQ. CDR3 length: 16 amino acids. V gave up 0 bases and J gave up 4 bases, with 14 bases separating them. The CDR3 nucleotides read TGCGCCAGCAGCTTGGGGGTTTCTAGCGCTTACAATGAGCAGTTCTTC. Its translation is CASSLGVSSAYNEQFF.

The table lists this clone with a count of one. The J gene is TRBJ1-1, the V gene TRBV6-2 or TRBV6-3; D is unresolved. Trimming removed 6 bases from V and 5 bases from J, with 16 bases in between. This CDR3 is built from 14 residues. Germline lookup yields CDR1 MNHEY and CDR2 SVGEGT. This chain's CDR3 is CASSPAGRRTEAFF. CDR3 in DNA: TGTGCCAGCAGCCCCGCGGGTCGGAGGACTGAAGCTTTCTTT.

The count of this clone is one. The rearrangement joins TRBV5-8 to TRBJ2-3, with 11 bases aligning to TRBD2. CDR1 is SGHTS, CDR2 YDEGEE, per germline. The CDR3 is 18 amino acids. J was trimmed by 8 bases and V by 6 bases; bases with no gene match: 20. CDR3 in DNA: TGTGCCAGCATACGGCGGACTAGCGGGTACCCCATGACGGGTACGCAGTATTTT. Translation: CASIRRTSGYPMTGTQYF.